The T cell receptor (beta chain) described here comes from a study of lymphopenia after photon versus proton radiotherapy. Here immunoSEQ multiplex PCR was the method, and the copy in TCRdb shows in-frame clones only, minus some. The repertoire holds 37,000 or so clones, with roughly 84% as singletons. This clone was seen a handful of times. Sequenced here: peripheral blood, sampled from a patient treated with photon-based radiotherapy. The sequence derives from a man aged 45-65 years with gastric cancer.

The CDR3 protein is CASSGADRADIQYF. The CDR3 DNA follows: TGTGCCAGCTCAGGCGCGGACAGGGCAGACATTCAGTACTTC. The rearrangement uses TRBV18 and TRBJ2-4, with 8 bases lining up with TRBD1. Germline-derived CDR1 and CDR2 are KGHSH and LQKENI. CDR3 size: 14 residues. The J segment lost 8 bases and the V segment lost 5 bases, leaving 8 bases of the junction unmatched.